This is a list of T cell receptor beta chains from one sample in a study of cytomegalovirus exposure and HLA in healthy donors. This table comes from immunoSEQ multiplex PCR, and its TCRdb copy is limited to in-frame clones, with some not included. The data hold 200,000 to 250,000 clones, with about 80% observed a single time. Sequences were obtained from PBMCs. The receptors shown here come from a man aged 18 to 30 in good health and CMV-seronegative. The CDR3 runs from the conserved cysteine through the conserved F or W. D genes are given only for firm matches. Some rows have no size entry. The others give once, few or many, or a class for an expanded clone.

TRBD1,few,TRBJ1-3,TRBV5-1,TGCGCCAGCAGCCAGGGACAGGGTGACTCTGGAAACACCATATATTTT,CASSQGQGDSGNTIYF
-,-,TRBJ2-1,TRBV18,TGTGCCAGCTCACCACCGAGCGGGTTTGATGAGCAGTTCTTC,CASSPPSGFDEQFF
-,-,TRBJ1-1,TRBV14,TGTGCCAGCAGCCAAGATAGGGGAAGGACTGAAGCTTTCTTT,CASSQDRGRTEAFF
-,-,TRBJ2-5,TRBV9,TGTGCCAGCAGCGTAGGTGGGGCCAGCCAAGAGACCCAGTACTTC,CASSVGGASQETQYF
TRBD1,-,TRBJ2-7,TRBV2,TGTGCCAGCAGTGAGGACAGGGATTCAGGCTACGAGCAGTACTTC,CASSEDRDSGYEQYF
TRBD1,once,TRBJ2-7,TRBV7-8,TGTGCCAGCAGCACAGCTAGGGGGCAGTACGAGCAGTACTTC,CASSTARGQYEQYF
TRBD1,-,TRBJ1-1,TRBV2,TGTGCCAGCAGTGATACAGGGGAAAACACTGAAGCTTTCTTT,CASSDTGENTEAFF
TRBD1,once,TRBJ1-5,TRBV28,TGTGCCACCACCACTCAACCGGGACAGGGGGGGAATCAGCCCCAGCATTTT,CATTTQPGQGGNQPQHF
-,-,TRBJ2-7,TRBV27,TGTGCCAGCATCAAGACGGGGGGCCAGGGGCACGAGCAGTACTTC,CASIKTGGQGHEQYF
-,once,TRBJ2-6,TRBV7-9,TGTGCCAGCAGCTTCGCTGGGGCCAACGTCCTGACTTTC,CASSFAGANVLTF
-,-,TRBJ1-1,TRBV5-4,TGTGCCAGCAGGCTGTCGGTCGAGAACACTGAAGCTTTCTTT,CASRLSVENTEAFF
-,few,TRBJ2-7,TRBV1,TGCACCAGCAGCCAAGTCCGGCGGGAGGGCCCCTACGAGCAGTACTTC,CTSSQVRREGPYEQYF
-,-,TRBJ1-5,TRBV19,TGTGCCAGCGAGAAAGGGGTAAGCAATCAGCCCCAGCATTTT,CASEKGVSNQPQHF
TRBD1,-,TRBJ1-2,TRBV6-1,TGTGCCAGCTGGATAGGGGGCGTGGACGGCTACACCTTC,CASWIGGVDGYTF
-,-,TRBJ1-4,TRBV6-5,TGTGCCAGCAGTGGGAAGACGGGAGTGGGTGGAAAACTGTTTTTT,CASSGKTGVGGKLFF
TRBD1,once,TRBJ1-2,TRBV6-5,TGTGCCAGCAGTTACTGGACTCCGGGACAGGGCAATGGCTACACCTTC,CASSYWTPGQGNGYTF
TRBD2,-,TRBJ2-7,TRBV4-1,TGCGCCAGCAGCCATAAGGGCGGGAGTACCTACGAGCAGTACTTC,CASSHKGGSTYEQYF
-,-,TRBJ1-1,TRBV5-5,TGTGCCAGCAGCTCAGGCAACACTGAAGCTTTCTTT,CASSSGNTEAFF
-,-,TRBJ2-1,TRBV5-4,TGTGCCAGCAGCTTTAGGACAGCCTCCGCTCAGTTGGATGAGCAGTTCTTC,CASSFRTASAQLDEQFF
TRBD1,-,TRBJ1-1,TRBV19,TGTGCCAGTAGTATAGTCCAGGGGGGTACTGAAGCTTTCTTT,CASSIVQGGTEAFF
TRBD1,-,TRBJ2-1,TRBV5-4,TGTGCCAGCAGCTTGGTACAGGGGATTGACAATGAGCAGTTCTTC,CASSLVQGIDNEQFF
-,once,TRBJ2-4,TRBV14,TGTGCCAGCAGCCAAGATTTGTCCTTAGCCAAAAACATTCAGTACTTC,CASSQDLSLAKNIQYF
-,once,TRBJ2-5,TRBV7-8,TGTGCCAGCAGCTTACGGGGTCCAGGAGAGACCCAGTACTTC,CASSLRGPGETQYF